The 11 T cell receptor beta chains below come from one sample, sequenced in a study of beta chain features in type 1 diabetes. Of the isolated RNA, all was reverse transcribed, and so the sequenced material was expressed TCRB transcripts. The assay was immunoSEQ multiplex PCR, and TCRdb's table has in-frame clones only and misses some. The profile shows approximately 380,000 clones, roughly 15% of them singletons. The sample taken for sequencing was naive CD4+ T cells from blood. The receptor set was obtained from a woman under 30 in good health.

The J gene is TRBJ1-2, the V gene TRBV6-5; maybe TRBD1 (6 bases). This CDR3 is built from 13 residues. In germline, CDR1 is MNHEY, CDR2 SVGAGI. Trimming stripped 7 bases from V and 2 bases from J, with 11 bases between. The CDR3 here is CASTTGQNYGYTF. In nucleotides, the CDR3 is TGTGCCAGCACCACCGGACAGAACTATGGCTACACCTTC.

The table lists this clone with a few counts. The V call is TRBV19, the J call TRBJ2-1, with 9 bases identical to TRBD2. The junction had 11 bases not matched to a gene; V was cut back by 3 bases and J by 8 bases. CDR3 size: 16 residues. Per germline, CDR1 LNHDA and CDR2 SQIVND (reference sequence). CDR3 in amino acids: CASSILRASGAHEQFF. CDR3 nucleotides: TGTGCCAGTAGTATTCTTAGGGCTAGCGGGGCCCATGAGCAGTTCTTC.

The rearrangement joins TRBV18 to TRBJ1-1, with no clear D. Per the germline V gene, CDR1 is KGHSH and CDR2 is LQKENI. V dropped 0 bases and J dropped 1 base, with 3 bases sitting between them. The CDR3 runs to 13 residues. CDR3 region: CASSPPQNTEAFF. For the CDR3, the DNA is TGTGCCAGCTCACCACCCCAGAACACTGAAGCTTTCTTT.

This clone was picked up a small number of times. This chain links TRBV11-2 with TRBJ2-7, with TRBD2 matching over 12 bases. The CDR3 totals 13 residues. The V and J ends lost 6 bases and 5 bases, in that order; junction bases with no gene match: 2. Germline-derived CDR1 and CDR2 are SGHAT and FQNNGV. Here the CDR3 DNA reads TGTGCCAGCAGACTAGCGGGAGGTAACGAGCAGTACTTC. Residues: CASRLAGGNEQYF.

The CDR3 sequence is CASSPTWDTEAFF. CDR3 nucleotides: TGTGCCAGCTCCCCGACATGGGACACTGAAGCTTTCTTT. This chain joins TRBV18 and TRBJ1-1; no clear D gene. Germline V lookup: CDR1 KGHSH, CDR2 LQKENI. The CDR3 loop spans 13 amino acids. Trimming left V 6 bases short and J 3 bases short, with 11 bases between.

This clone was counted only a few times. The chain combines TRBV28 with TRBJ2-1, with D maybe TRBD2 (5 bases). The CDR3 consists of 12 residues. The germline V gene encodes CDR1 MDHEN and CDR2 SYDVKM. The V end lost 2 bases, the J end lost 12 bases, and 11 bases lay between the germline ends. The CDR3 region has the DNA TGTGCCAGCAGTTTAGGTCAGAGCGGGCAGTTCTTC. As protein: CASSLGQSGQFF.

This clone was detected a few times. Mismatch with germline at one junction end may stem from a read error. The V gene is TRBV7-7, the J gene TRBJ2-3, with 15 nucleotides matching TRBD2. The length of the CDR3 is 19 residues. Germline values: CDR1 SSHAT, CDR2 FNYEAQ (reference sequence). The chain's CDR3 is CASSLTRTSGGASTDTQYF. The CDR3 DNA reads TGTGCTAGCAGCTTAACTCGGACTAGCGGGGGGGCTAGCACAGATACGCAGTATTTT.

This clone was picked up a small number of times. The rearrangement links TRBV10-3 to TRBJ2-7, with 7 bases matching TRBD1. With 6 bases clipped from V and 2 bases from J, the junction kept 1 base outside the gene matches. The CDR3 loop spans 12 amino acids. Germline V gene lookup returns CDR1 ENHRY and CDR2 SYGVKD. The CDR3 loop is CAIRGQTYEQYF. In DNA, the CDR3 is TGTGCCATCAGGGGACAGACCTACGAGCAGTACTTC.

V usage is TRBV5-4 and J usage is TRBJ2-1, with D possibly TRBD2 on 6 matching bases. The CDR3 consists of 18 residues. Germline assignment: CDR1 SGHNT and CDR2 YYREEE (reference sequence). V gave up 5 bases and J gave up 8 bases, with 29 bases separating them. The CDR3 here is CASREGRMDIRSRDEQFF. The CDR3 DNA reads as TGTGCCAGCAGAGAGGGGAGGATGGACATAAGGTCGCGCGATGAGCAGTTCTTC.

This clone was counted between two and nine times. CDR3 protein: CASSRNSYEQYF. In DNA form, the CDR3 reads TGTGCCAGCAGCCGTAACTCCTACGAGCAGTACTTC. The chain links TRBV7-9 to TRBJ2-7; D is unresolved. Germline-derived CDR1 and CDR2 are SEHNR and FQNEAQ (reference sequence). The CDR3 totals 12 residues. V dropped 5 bases and J dropped 0 bases, with 5 bases sitting between them.

This clone showed up just a few times. The DNA of the CDR3 is TGTGCCTGGAGTCGGCCTAGCGGGAGGGACGAGCAGTACTTC. Translated: CAWSRPSGRDEQYF. The chain is built from TRBV30 and TRBJ2-7; 12 bases agree with TRBD2. The junction had 4 bases not matched to a gene; V was cut back by 2 bases and J by 5 bases. Per the germline V gene, CDR1 is GTSNPN and CDR2 is SVGIG (reference sequence). The CDR3 has 14 amino acids.